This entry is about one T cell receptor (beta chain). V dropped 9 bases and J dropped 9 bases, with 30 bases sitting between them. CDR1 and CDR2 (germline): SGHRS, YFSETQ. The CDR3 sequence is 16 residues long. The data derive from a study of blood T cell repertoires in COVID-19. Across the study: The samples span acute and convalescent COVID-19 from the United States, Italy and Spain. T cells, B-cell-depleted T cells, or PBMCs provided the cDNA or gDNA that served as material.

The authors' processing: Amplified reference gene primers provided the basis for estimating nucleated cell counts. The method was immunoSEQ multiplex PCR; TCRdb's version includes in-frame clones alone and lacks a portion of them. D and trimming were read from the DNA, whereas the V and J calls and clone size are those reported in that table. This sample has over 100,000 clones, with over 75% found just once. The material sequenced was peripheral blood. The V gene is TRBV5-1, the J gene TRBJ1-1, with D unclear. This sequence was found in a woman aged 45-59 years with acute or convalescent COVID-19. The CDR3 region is CAIDIIDSTYSLKAFF. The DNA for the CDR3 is TGCGCCATCGACATTATTGATAGTACGTACTCCTTGAAAGCTTTCTTT.